The 13 T cell receptor beta chains in this list originate from one sample, sequenced in a study of T cell responses to AZD1222 COVID-19 vaccine. Only in-frame clones appear in the TCRdb table, and some are missing; sequencing was by immunoSEQ multiplex PCR. The data show tens of thousands of clones, with almost 90% seen just once and 1.2% to 1.5% held by the top ten. Material: peripheral blood, obtained 28 days after the second AZD1222 dose. The receptors shown here come from an adult who received the AZD1222 COVID-19 vaccine.

The chain links TRBV11-2 to TRBJ2-7; either TRBD1 or TRBD2 may fit D (5 bases each). This CDR3 comprises 15 residues. V was pared by 5 bases and J by 3 bases, with 17 bases between. Germline-derived CDR1 and CDR2 are SGHAT and FQNNGV. Here the CDR3 DNA reads TGTGCCAGCAGCCTCCCGGCCGGGGCTTACTACGAGCAGTACTTC. It specifies CASSLPAGAYYEQYF.

V usage is TRBV4-2 and J usage is TRBJ1-1; D may be TRBD1 (5 bases). Per the germline V gene, CDR1 is LGHNA and CDR2 is YNFKEQ. This CDR3 contains 16 residues. Trimming took off 0 bases at V and 3 bases at J, with 14 bases between the two ends. The chain's CDR3 is CASSQDPAGRDTEAFF. DNA for the CDR3: TGTGCCAGCAGCCAAGATCCGGCAGGGAGGGACACTGAAGCTTTCTTT.

DNA for the CDR3: TGTGCCAGCAGCCAACAGGGGTGGAACACTGAAGCTTTCTTT. Encoded protein: CASSQQGWNTEAFF. The rearrangement uses TRBV11-2 and TRBJ1-1, with 7 bases matching TRBD1. The trim removed 5 bases at V and 1 base at J, leaving 4 bases unmatched. This CDR3 spans 14 amino acids. Germline V gene data show CDR1 as SGHAT and CDR2 as FQNNGV.

This rearrangement joins TRBV21-1 to TRBJ2-3. TRBV21-1 is marked as a pseudogene. This CDR3 spans 18 amino acids. For the CDR3, the DNA is TGTGCCAGCAGTCTTCGGGCAGGTTGGCACACAAACACAGATACGCAGTATTTT. This translates into CASSLRAGWHTNTDTQYF.

The CDR3 sequence: CAWENGRYGYTF. CDR3 DNA sequence: TGTGCCTGGGAAAACGGACGGTATGGCTACACCTTC. This chain links TRBV30 with TRBJ1-2; D remains ambiguous. The V end was cut by 5 bases, the J end by 5 bases, with 12 bases between. CDR3 length equals 12 residues. Germline V lookup: CDR1 GTSNPN, CDR2 SVGIG (reference sequence).

This rearrangement joins TRBV7-9 to TRBJ2-7; the D is unclear. The CDR3 contains 15 residues. The V and J ends lost 0 bases and 0 bases respectively, with 9 bases between them. The V gene's germline CDR1 is SEHNR and CDR2 FQNEAQ (reference sequence). CDR3 bases: TGTGCCAGCAGCTTAGCGCCCAGTCACTCCTACGAGCAGTACTTC. Translating it yields CASSLAPSHSYEQYF.

The DNA for the CDR3 is TGTGCCAGCAGCTTACTAGGGGGAATGAGCTCCTATAATTCACCCCTCCACTTT. This gives the protein CASSLLGGMSSYNSPLHF. The V gene is TRBV7-2, the J gene TRBJ1-6; TRBD1 might be the D (6 bases). V dropped 2 bases and J dropped 0 bases, with 14 bases sitting between them. This CDR3 is built from 18 residues. Germline-derived CDR1 and CDR2 are SGHTA and FQGNSA. The variable domain in full, completed from reference TRBV7-2 and TRBJ1-6, reads GAGVSQSPSNKVTEKGKDVELRCDPISGHTALYWYRQSLGQGLEFLIYFQGNSAPDKSGLPSDRFSAERTGGSVSTLTIQRTQQEDSAVYLCASSLLGGMSSYNSPLHFGNGTRLTVT.

V usage is TRBV5-6 and J usage is TRBJ1-2, with D perhaps TRBD1 (5 bases). Germline V gene lookup returns CDR1 SGHDT and CDR2 YYEEEE. The CDR3 totals 14 residues. Trimming took off 6 bases at V and 3 bases at J, with 15 bases between the two ends. CDR3 in amino acids: CASNIRTGDYGYTF. The CDR3 bases are TGTGCCAGCAATATACGAACAGGAGACTATGGCTACACCTTC. Using reference TRBV5-6 and TRBJ1-2 for the parts outside the CDR3, the full variable domain is DAGVTQSPTHLIKTRGQQVTLRCSPKSGHDTVSWYQQALGQGPQFIFQYYEEEERQRGNFPDRFSGHQFPNYSSELNVNALLLGDSALYLCASNIRTGDYGYTFGSGTRLTVV.

This clone was recorded only once. The J gene is TRBJ2-3, the V gene TRBV27; possible D gene TRBD1, 6 bases. This CDR3 region has 17 residues. Germline V gene lookup returns CDR1 MNHEY and CDR2 SMNVEV (reference sequence). V was pared by 6 bases and J by 4 bases, with 23 bases between. The CDR3 spells CASSPARDTSVPDTQYF. CDR3 nucleotides: TGTGCCAGCAGCCCCGCCCGGGACACGAGTGTGCCAGATACGCAGTATTTT.

This clone has a single count. The chain employs TRBV5-6 and TRBJ2-5; D is unclear. Trimming removed 3 bases at V and 0 bases at J, with 6 bases between. Germline V lookup: CDR1 SGHDT, CDR2 YYEEEE. The CDR3 is 13 residues long. The CDR3 DNA follows: TGTGCCAGCAGCTCACAGAACCAAGAGACCCAGTACTTC. Translated, it gives CASSSQNQETQYF. The variable domain in full, with the rest retrieved from reference TRBV5-6 and TRBJ2-5, is DAGVTQSPTHLIKTRGQQVTLRCSPKSGHDTVSWYQQALGQGPQFIFQYYEEEERQRGNFPDRFSGHQFPNYSSELNVNALLLGDSALYLCASSSQNQETQYFGPGTRLLVL.

The chain joins TRBV23-1 to TRBJ1-2; no clear D. TRBV23-1 is marked as an open reading frame, function uncertain. The CDR3 has 14 amino acids. The germline V and J ends were trimmed by 0 bases and 1 base, with 6 bases remaining between them. CDR3 nucleotides: TGCGCCAGCAGTCAATCGGGGAGTAACTATGGCTACACCTTC. As protein: CASSQSGSNYGYTF.

The chain couples TRBV6-5 to TRBJ2-2; D remains ambiguous. The germline CDR1 and CDR2 sequences are MNHEY and SVGAGI. The CDR3 runs to 13 residues. Trimming cost V 8 bases and J 6 bases, with 13 bases left between them. The CDR3 sequence: CASYLSLPGELFF. As DNA, the CDR3 is TGTGCCAGCTACCTATCCTTACCCGGGGAGCTGTTTTTT.

The rearrangement uses TRBV5-1 and TRBJ2-3; D possibly corresponds to TRBD2 (5 bases). V gave up 1 base and J gave up 8 bases, with 11 bases separating them. The CDR3 is 13 residues long. Germline values: CDR1 SGHRS, CDR2 YFSETQ. CDR3 loop: CASSLTSGGTQYF. CDR3 in DNA: TGCGCCAGCAGCTTGACCAGCGGAGGTACGCAGTATTTT.